This T cell receptor (beta chain) was sequenced for a study of control samples from healthy donors and cancer patients. V was pared by 2 bases and J by 1 base, with 4 bases of the junction left unmatched. The CDR3 loop spans 14 amino acids. In germline, CDR1 is GTSNPN, CDR2 SVGIG (reference sequence). Sequenced by immunoSEQ multiplex PCR; TCRdb stores in-frame clones only, minus some. The sample includes some 140,000 clones, 88% of them seen just once. The origin of this receptor is a woman aged 30 to 39 in good health. The sequenced sample was blood. The chain is built from TRBV30 and TRBJ1-2; 7 nucleotides match TRBD1. The CDR3 DNA follows: TGTGCCTGGAGTCCGGGACAGTTTAACTATGGCTACACCTTC. This codes for CAWSPGQFNYGYTF.